The 25 T cell receptor beta chains given below trace back to one sample, sequenced in a study of graft-versus-host responses after intestinal transplantation. Generated by immunoSEQ multiplex PCR, the TCRdb table keeps only in-frame clones and is missing some. The profile covers 40,000 or so clones, with around 83% appearing a single time and about 3.7% taken by the ten largest. The starting material was PBMCs, obtained 1,000 to 1,300 days after transplant. Source of these receptors: a human patient who received an intestinal transplant, so some T cells may come from the graft donor.

The chain carries TRBV28 and TRBJ2-5; TRBD1 agrees at 9 bases. Unmatched junction bases numbered 9, after V lost 6 bases and J lost 4 bases. This CDR3 comprises 15 residues. Germline CDR1 MDHEN, CDR2 SYDVKM. The CDR3 reads CASSQQGAKVETQYF. The CDR3 DNA follows: TGTGCCAGCAGCCAACAGGGGGCGAAGGTAGAGACCCAGTACTTC.

The V gene is TRBV29-1, the J gene TRBJ2-3; D gene unclear. This CDR3 spans 13 amino acids. Trimming stripped 4 bases from V and 2 bases from J, with 10 bases between. The V gene's germline CDR1 is SQVTM and CDR2 ANQGSEA. The CDR3 reads CSVAARFTDTQYF. The CDR3 region has the DNA TGCAGCGTTGCAGCGCGGTTCACAGATACGCAGTATTTT.

This clone occurred once. This chain connects TRBV30 to TRBJ1-5; D gene uncertain. V gave up 2 bases and J gave up 4 bases, with 9 bases separating them. The CDR3 is 13 residues long. Germline CDR1 GTSNPN, CDR2 SVGIG (reference sequence). The CDR3: CAWSLSGNQPQHF. Written as DNA, the CDR3 is TGTGCCTGGAGTCTGTCAGGAAATCAGCCCCAGCATTTT.

The gene calls are TRBV5-1 and TRBJ2-6, with D maybe TRBD1 (5 bases). V lost 1 base to trimming and J lost 1 base, with 9 bases between them. This CDR3 region has 16 residues. CDR1 and CDR2 (germline): SGHRS, YFSETQ. The CDR3 reads CASSLTQGSGANVLTF. CDR3 DNA: TGCGCCAGCAGCTTGACCCAGGGATCTGGGGCCAACGTCCTGACTTTC.

This clone was recorded once. V gene TRBV9 combines with J gene TRBJ2-3; unclear D gene. The CDR3 contains 14 residues. Germline lookup yields CDR1 SGDLS and CDR2 YYNGEE. V was cut by 0 bases and J by 1 base, with 6 bases left in between. The CDR3 protein is CASSVEARTDTQYF. CDR3 DNA: TGTGCCAGCAGCGTAGAGGCACGCACAGATACGCAGTATTTT.

This chain connects TRBV18 to TRBJ2-7; 7 bases match TRBD1. Germline V gene data show CDR1 as KGHSH and CDR2 as LQKENI. V dropped 4 bases and J dropped 5; count of bases not matched to a gene: 8. The CDR3 is made up of 14 amino acids. The CDR3 bases are TGTGCCAGCTCACAGCGGACAGGAAGGGACGAGCAGTACTTC. Protein product: CASSQRTGRDEQYF.

This chain links TRBV4-2 with TRBJ2-2; TRBD2 is a possible D gene (6 bases). V was shortened by 0 bases and J by 7 bases, with 15 bases between the two germline ends. The length of the CDR3 is 16 residues. Germline assignment: CDR1 LGHNA and CDR2 YNFKEQ. This CDR3 is CASSQDRERAIGELFF. CDR3 coding DNA: TGTGCCAGCAGCCAAGATAGGGAGCGGGCGATCGGGGAGCTGTTTTTT.

V and J are TRBV21-1 and TRBJ2-3; the table's D call, TRBD2, was not checked against the DNA. TRBV21-1 corresponds to a pseudogene. This CDR3 region has 14 residues. The CDR3 reads CASSKIGSTDTQYF. The CDR3 nucleotides are TGTGCCAGCAGCAAAATCGGGAGTACAGATACGCAGTATTTT.

This chain joins TRBV7-9 and TRBJ2-7; D not certain. Looked up from germline, CDR1 is SEHNR and CDR2 is FQNEAQ (reference sequence). Trimming cost V 1 base and J 6 bases, with 4 bases left between them. The CDR3 is 11 amino acids. CDR3 DNA sequence: TGTGCCAGCAGCTTAGGCGCCGAGCAGTACTTC. Encoded protein: CASSLGAEQYF.

This CDR3 reads CASSEPYEQYF. The DNA for the CDR3 is TGTGCCAGCAGTGAGCCCTACGAGCAGTACTTC. V is TRBV6-1 and J is TRBJ2-7; D is unresolved. The CDR3 runs 11 residues. Germline CDR1 reads MNHNS; CDR2 reads SASEGT. V dropped 3 bases and J dropped 2 bases, with 2 bases sitting between them.

The CDR3 loop reads CASSAGTGPHEQYF. CDR3 sequence (DNA): TGTGCCAGCAGTGCCGGGACAGGGCCCCACGAGCAGTACTTC. The chain couples TRBV28 to TRBJ2-7; 9 nucleotides match TRBD1. CDR1 and CDR2 from the germline V gene are MDHEN and SYDVKM. The CDR3 is 14 amino acids. V was clipped by 5 bases and J by 5 bases; unmatched bases: 7.

V gene TRBV4-1 combines with J gene TRBJ1-4, with D unresolved. Germline loops: CDR1 MGHRA, CDR2 YSYEKL. CDR3 length equals 13 residues. The V and J ends lost 0 bases and 8 bases respectively, with 7 bases between them. CDR3 amino acids: CASSQDLSEKLFF. In nucleotides, the CDR3 is TGCGCCAGCAGCCAAGATTTGTCCGAAAAACTGTTTTTT.

The chain's CDR3 is CASSMGYSMGDRGWDNSPLHF. CDR3 bases: TGTGCCAGTAGTATGGGATACAGTATGGGGGACAGGGGGTGGGATAATTCACCCCTCCACTTT. The chain employs TRBV19 and TRBJ1-6; 11 positions match TRBD1. After removal of 3 bases from V and 5 bases from J, the junction contained 18 bases not matched to a gene. The CDR3 is 21 amino acids. The germline V gene encodes CDR1 LNHDA and CDR2 SQIVND (reference sequence).

V and J are TRBV5-1 and TRBJ1-3; D is unclear. The CDR3 is made up of 14 amino acids. The germline V gene has CDR1 SGHRS and CDR2 YFSETQ. The V and J ends lost 1 base and 0 bases respectively, with 5 bases between them. The CDR3 region has the DNA TGCGCCAGCAGCTTGACTCCCTCTGGAAACACCATATATTTT. Amino acid sequence: CASSLTPSGNTIYF.

The rearrangement uses TRBV7-9 and TRBJ1-1; the D gene is possibly TRBD1 (6 bases). V gave up 4 bases and J gave up 1 base, with 10 bases separating them. The germline V gene has CDR1 SEHNR and CDR2 FQNEAQ (reference sequence). The CDR3 contains 14 residues. The CDR3 nucleotides read TGTGCCAGCAGCTCACGACAGGAGAACACTGAAGCTTTCTTT. This translates into CASSSRQENTEAFF.

This clone was observed a handful of times. This chain links TRBV7-9 with TRBJ1-2; D not certain. The germline gives CDR1 SEHNR, CDR2 FQNEAQ (reference sequence). The CDR3 is made up of 14 amino acids. The V end was cut by 4 bases, the J end by 4 bases, with 13 bases between. CDR3 in DNA: TGTGCCAGCAGCTCCAGCAGTCCCATCTATGGCTACACCTTC. It codes for CASSSSSPIYGYTF.

The J gene is TRBJ1-2, the V gene TRBV5-5; 11 bases align to TRBD1. V trimming: 0 bases; J trimming: 4 bases; junction bases outside the gene matches: 2. Germline V gives CDR1 SGHKS, CDR2 YYEKEE (reference sequence). The CDR3 covers 15 residues. This chain's CDR3 is CASSLGTGGSYGYTF. CDR3 nucleotide sequence: TGTGCCAGCAGCTTGGGGACAGGGGGCAGCTATGGCTACACCTTC.

The V call is TRBV28, the J call TRBJ1-2; weak D call: TRBD1 (6 bases). The CDR3 length is 14 residues. V lost 6 bases to trimming and J lost 3 bases, with 14 bases between them. Germline V gene data show CDR1 as MDHEN and CDR2 as SYDVKM. The chain's CDR3 is CASRILGGDYGYTF. The CDR3, as DNA: TGTGCCAGCAGGATCCTAGGGGGGGACTATGGCTACACCTTC.

The chain is built from TRBV5-1 and TRBJ2-5, with 7 nucleotides matching TRBD2. This CDR3 region has 14 residues. CDR1 SGHRS and CDR2 YFSETQ come from the germline V gene. The V gene end was trimmed by 0 bases and the J gene end by 1 base; junction bases not matched to a gene: 0. CDR3 coding DNA: TGCGCCAGCAGCTTGGGACTAGCCCAAGAGACCCAGTACTTC. Translation gives CASSLGLAQETQYF.

V is TRBV19 and J is TRBJ2-2; D may match TRBD1 or TRBD2 (7 bases each). The CDR3 is 15 residues long. CDR1 is LNHDA, CDR2 SQIVND, per germline (reference sequence). Trimming took 7 bases from V and 0 from J, leaving 12 bases between them. The CDR3 sequence: CASKQGRANTGELFF. Written as DNA, the CDR3 is TGTGCCAGTAAACAGGGGAGGGCGAACACCGGGGAGCTGTTTTTT.

This chain joins TRBV7-2 and TRBJ1-5; 7 nucleotides align to TRBD1. The junction had 13 bases not matched to a gene; V was cut back by 5 bases and J by 9 bases. The CDR3 extends over 15 amino acids. The germline V gene has CDR1 SGHTA and CDR2 FQGNSA. This chain's CDR3 is CASSRTGGPERPQHF. The CDR3 DNA is TGTGCCAGCAGCCGGACAGGCGGCCCCGAAAGGCCCCAGCATTTT.

The J gene is TRBJ2-1, the V gene TRBV7-3; 7 bases are shared with TRBD2. J gave up 6 bases and V 4 bases, and 12 bases lay outside the gene matches. The germline CDR1 and CDR2 sequences are SGHTA and FQGTGA. The length of the CDR3 is 16 residues. The CDR3 DNA is TGTGCCAGCAGCTACCTTGGCGGGAGACCCTCCAATGAGCAGTTCTTC. It encodes CASSYLGGRPSNEQFF.

By its share, this clone is medium-sized. This chain uses TRBV10-3 with TRBJ1-2; D possibly corresponds to TRBD1 (6 bases). This CDR3 spans 17 amino acids. Germline V gene lookup returns CDR1 ENHRY and CDR2 SYGVKD. V gave up 2 bases and J gave up 6 bases, with 22 bases separating them. CDR3 protein: CAISEPGPGGGPNGYTF. DNA for the CDR3: TGTGCCATCAGTGAGCCAGGCCCCGGGGGGGGCCCCAATGGCTACACCTTC.

The chain is built from TRBV11-2 and TRBJ2-7; 8 positions agree with TRBD1. Germline CDR1 and CDR2: SGHAT and FQNNGV. Germline trimming cut 1 base from V and 3 bases from J; bases unmatched to any gene: 2. The CDR3 spans 14 residues. The CDR3 DNA sequence: TGTGCCAGCAGCTTAGCTGGGACAGGCTACGAGCAGTACTTC. Its protein is CASSLAGTGYEQYF.

This sequence joins TRBV4-1 and TRBJ1-2, with 9 bases aligning to TRBD1. There are 18 residues in the CDR3. Looked up from germline, CDR1 is MGHRA and CDR2 is YSYEKL. The V gene end was trimmed by 0 bases and the J gene end by 4 bases; junction bases not matched to a gene: 12. The CDR3 DNA reads as TGCGCCAGCAGCCAAGAAGTACAGGGGGCGCGGGAGTTCTATGGCTACACCTTC. It encodes CASSQEVQGAREFYGYTF.